These T cell receptor beta chains were read from a single sample in a study of PD-L1 blockade in urothelial cancer. Assay used: immunoSEQ multiplex PCR; TCRdb lists only in-frame clones, some missing. The top ten hold approximately 2% of the sample, which has some 50,000 clones, about 85% seen once. The sample consisted of PBMCs, taken around atezolizumab (anti-PD-L1) treatment. All receptors come from a man aged 50 to 59 with urothelial cancer. Each CDR3 is given without its conserved first and last residue. Clone size appears in some rows only: once, few, many, or a class for an expanded clone.

CDR3 protein: ASSVPGHFSTDTQY; V gene: TRBV18; clone size: NA; J gene: TRBJ2-3
CDR3 protein: ASSLRPGFYEQY; V gene: TRBV27; clone size: NA; J gene: TRBJ2-7
CDR3 protein: ASSVRQGYQQY; V gene: TRBV19; clone size: NA; J gene: TRBJ2-7
CDR3 protein: ASSPTLAATYNEQF; V gene: TRBV5-1; clone size: NA; J gene: TRBJ2-1
CDR3 protein: ASSQDGIRPYGYT; V gene: TRBV16; clone size: NA; J gene: TRBJ1-2
CDR3 protein: ASTNSNPNTEAF; V gene: TRBV7-9; clone size: few; J gene: TRBJ1-1
CDR3 protein: ASSYAPHREAQY; V gene: TRBV6-5; clone size: NA; J gene: TRBJ2-5
CDR3 protein: ASSNPGQGDEQF; V gene: TRBV10-1; clone size: NA; J gene: TRBJ2-1
CDR3 protein: AISSSLGPVEAF; V gene: TRBV10-3; clone size: NA; J gene: TRBJ1-1
CDR3 protein: ASSVLEAGRLSGNTIY; V gene: TRBV9; clone size: NA; J gene: TRBJ1-3
CDR3 protein: SVATGVYGYT; V gene: TRBV29-1; clone size: NA; J gene: TRBJ1-2
CDR3 protein: ASSLLLNTGELF; V gene: TRBV6-4; clone size: NA; J gene: TRBJ2-2
CDR3 protein: ASSATGSGNTIY; V gene: TRBV19; clone size: NA; J gene: TRBJ1-3
CDR3 protein: ASSVEGGIDTQY; V gene: TRBV25-1; clone size: NA; J gene: TRBJ2-3
CDR3 protein: ASSLDGTRLF; V gene: TRBV11-3; clone size: NA; J gene: TRBJ2-1
CDR3 protein: ASSERDTGELF; V gene: TRBV6-4; clone size: few; J gene: TRBJ2-2
CDR3 protein: ASSSDRVATQY; V gene: TRBV14; clone size: NA; J gene: TRBJ2-5
CDR3 protein: ASGWDSQYEQY; V gene: TRBV27; clone size: NA; J gene: TRBJ2-7
CDR3 protein: ASSINGEVSDGYT; V gene: TRBV5-5; clone size: once; J gene: TRBJ1-2